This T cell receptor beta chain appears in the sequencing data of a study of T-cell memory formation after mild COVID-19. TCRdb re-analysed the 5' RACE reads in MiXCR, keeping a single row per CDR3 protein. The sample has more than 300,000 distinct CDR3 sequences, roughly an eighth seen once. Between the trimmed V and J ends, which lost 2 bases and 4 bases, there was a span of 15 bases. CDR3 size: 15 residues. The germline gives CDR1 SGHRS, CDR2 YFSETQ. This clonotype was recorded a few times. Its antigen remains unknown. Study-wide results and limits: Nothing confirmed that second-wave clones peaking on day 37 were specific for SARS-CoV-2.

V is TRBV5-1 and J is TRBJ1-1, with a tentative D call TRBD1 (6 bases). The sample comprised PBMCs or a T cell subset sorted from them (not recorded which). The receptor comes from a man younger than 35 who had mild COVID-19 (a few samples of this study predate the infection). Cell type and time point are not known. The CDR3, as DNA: TGCGCCAGCAGCTTTGGGGGCTGGGAAAGCACTGAAGCTTTCTTT. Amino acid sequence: CASSFGGWESTEAFF.